This T cell receptor (beta chain) was obtained from a study of cytomegalovirus exposure and HLA in healthy donors. A remark on this clone: Its antigen is unidentified.

CDR1 is SGHTA, CDR2 FQGTGA, per germline. CDR3 length: 15 amino acids. V trimming: 5 bases; J trimming: 2 bases; junction bases outside the gene matches: 7. Study-wide results and limits: An analysis that was carried out later associated some 17,000 TCR beta sequences with HLA alleles at 0.05 false discovery rate.

The study ran its PCR with 60 Vbeta and 13 Jbeta primers. Libraries were prepared by immunoSEQ multiplex PCR; TCRdb keeps only in-frame clonotypes and omits some of them. The profile shows 130,000 or so clones, about 80% of them singletons. The rearrangement links TRBV7-3 to TRBJ2-5; 8 bases agree with TRBD1. The sequenced material came from PBMCs. This sequence originates from a middle-aged man in good health and CMV-seronegative. CDR3 bases: TGTGCCAGCAGCCGAAGGACAGGGTCGCAAGAGACCCAGTACTTC. This translates into CASSRRTGSQETQYF. The entire variable domain, with the rest obtained from reference TRBV7-3 and TRBJ2-5, is as follows: GAGVSQTPSNKVTEKGKYVELRCDPISGHTALYWYRQSLGQGPEFLIYFQGTGAADDSGLPNDRFFAVRPEGSVSTLKIQRTERGDSAVYLCASSRRTGSQETQYFGPGTRLLVL.